Below are 10 T cell receptor beta chains sequenced from a single sample in a study of blood T cell repertoires in COVID-19. Measured with immunoSEQ multiplex PCR; TCRdb has only the in-frame clones, and not every one. The data show 350,000 to 400,000 clones, roughly nine tenths seen once. The material sequenced was PBMCs or T cells enriched from blood (not recorded which). All receptors come from a woman in her twenties or thirties who had recovered from COVID-19.

The chain carries TRBV28 and TRBJ2-7; 7 nucleotides align to TRBD1. This CDR3 is 15 amino acids long. From germline, CDR1 is MDHEN and CDR2 SYDVKM. J gave up 5 bases and V 6 bases, and 13 bases lay outside the gene matches. CDR3 in amino acids: CASSQGDGLGHEQYF. The CDR3 region has the DNA TGTGCCAGCAGCCAGGGGGACGGCTTGGGTCACGAGCAGTACTTC.

The genes are TRBV27 and TRBJ2-7; TRBD1 matches at 10 bases. The V segment lost 7 bases and the J segment 4 bases; nucleotides outside the gene matches: 13. Germline lookup yields CDR1 MNHEY and CDR2 SMNVEV (reference sequence). The CDR3 sequence is 16 residues long. CDR3 DNA sequence: TGTGCCAGCACCAGTTTGGGGACAGGGGCTTTTTACGAGCAGTACTTC. It encodes CASTSLGTGAFYEQYF.

This clone was detected ten times or more. The chain combines TRBV19 with TRBJ1-4; 9 bases agree with TRBD1. This CDR3 contains 14 residues. Trimming took 10 bases from V and 7 from J; bases not matched to a gene: 10. The germline CDR1 and CDR2 sequences are LNHDA and SQIVND (reference sequence). The CDR3 loop is CATTRTGVGEKLFF. The CDR3 nucleotides are TGTGCCACCACCCGGACAGGGGTCGGTGAAAAACTGTTTTTT. Complete variable domain (other parts from reference TRBV19 and TRBJ1-4): DGGITQSPKYLFRKEGQNVTLSCEQNLNHDAMYWYRQDPGQGLRLIYYSQIVNDFQKGDIAEGYSVSREKKESFPLTVTSAQKNPTAFYLCATTRTGVGEKLFFGSGTQLSVL.

The rearrangement joins TRBV5-4 to TRBJ2-2, with 10 bases fitting TRBD1. This CDR3 has 15 amino acids. CDR1 is SGHNT, CDR2 YYREEE, per germline (reference sequence). The trim removed 4 bases at V and 3 bases at J, leaving 3 bases unmatched. The CDR3 reads CASSLGTGDTGELFF. For the CDR3, the DNA is TGTGCCAGCAGCCTAGGGACAGGGGACACCGGGGAGCTGTTTTTT.

The chain combines TRBV4-1 with TRBJ1-1; a weak D match, TRBD1 (5 bases). CDR3 length: 15 amino acids. Germline loops: CDR1 MGHRA, CDR2 YSYEKL. V was clipped by 3 bases and J by 1 base, with 12 bases between them. Here the CDR3 reads CASSQATDRNTEAFF. CDR3 DNA sequence: TGCGCCAGCAGCCAGGCCACAGACAGGAACACTGAAGCTTTCTTT.

This clone came up many times. J is TRBJ2-7 and V is TRBV29-1; unclear D gene. This CDR3 contains 12 residues. Germline assignment: CDR1 SQVTM and CDR2 ANQGSEA. V was trimmed by 6 bases and J by 1 base, leaving 10 bases between them. Written as DNA, the CDR3 is TGCAGCGTCGTACTATCTTCCTACGAGCAGTACTTC. It yields the protein CSVVLSSYEQYF.

The chain combines TRBV7-2 with TRBJ2-2; tentatively, D is TRBD2 (5 bases). This CDR3 region has 15 residues. Trimming stripped 2 bases from V and 8 bases from J, with 15 bases between. CDR1 is SGHTA, CDR2 FQGNSA, per germline. The CDR3 sequence: CASSLLYVTGGELFF. The CDR3, as DNA: TGTGCCAGCAGCTTATTGTACGTGACGGGGGGGGAGCTGTTTTTT.

This sequence joins TRBV7-8 and TRBJ1-1; 10 bases line up with TRBD1. The CDR3 totals 19 residues. V lost 5 bases, J lost 1 base, and 16 bases stayed unmatched. Per the germline V gene, CDR1 is SGHVS and CDR2 is FQNEAQ. Here the CDR3 DNA reads TGTGCCAGCAGCCCCAAATCAGCCGGGACAGGGGTGTGGAACACTGAAGCTTTCTTT. Residues: CASSPKSAGTGVWNTEAFF.

V usage is TRBV18 and J usage is TRBJ1-4; weak D call: TRBD1 (5 bases). The CDR3 has 15 amino acids. The V gene lost 4 bases and the J gene lost 0 bases, with 9 bases spanning the gap. Germline values: CDR1 KGHSH, CDR2 LQKENI. The CDR3 nucleotides are TGTGCCAGCTCACAGGGGCAAGCAACTAATGAAAAACTGTTTTTT. It encodes CASSQGQATNEKLFF.

This clone was counted a single time. The CDR3 region is CASSIQFTRLNSGNQPQHF. The CDR3 nucleotides read TGTGCCAGTAGTATCCAATTTACCCGACTGAACTCCGGCAATCAGCCCCAGCATTTT. V usage is TRBV19 and J usage is TRBJ1-5; D uncertain. The CDR3 extends over 19 amino acids. Germline loops: CDR1 LNHDA, CDR2 SQIVND (reference sequence). The ends were cut back, 3 bases at V and 2 bases at J, with 23 bases in the middle.